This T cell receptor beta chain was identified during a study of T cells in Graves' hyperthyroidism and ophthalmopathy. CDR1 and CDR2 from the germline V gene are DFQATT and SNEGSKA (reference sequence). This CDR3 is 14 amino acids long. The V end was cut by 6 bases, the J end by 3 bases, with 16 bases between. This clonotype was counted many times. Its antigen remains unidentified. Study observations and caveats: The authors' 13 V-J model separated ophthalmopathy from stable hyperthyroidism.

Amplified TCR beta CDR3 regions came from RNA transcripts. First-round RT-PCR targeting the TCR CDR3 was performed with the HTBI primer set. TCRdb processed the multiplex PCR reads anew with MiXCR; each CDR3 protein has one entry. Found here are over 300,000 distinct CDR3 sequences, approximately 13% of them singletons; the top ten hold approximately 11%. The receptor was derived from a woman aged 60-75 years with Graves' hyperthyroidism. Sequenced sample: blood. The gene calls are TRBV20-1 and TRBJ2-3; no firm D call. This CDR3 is CSAQRSRPTDTQYF. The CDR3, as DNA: TGCAGTGCCCAGAGGTCGCGCCCTACAGATACGCAGTATTTT.